The entry below describes one T cell receptor (beta chain). The record originates from a study of blood T cell repertoires in COVID-19. Generated by immunoSEQ multiplex PCR, the TCRdb table keeps only in-frame clones and is missing some. Here the sample spans some 250,000 clones, 86% being singletons. The CDR3 is 15 amino acids. V lost 8 bases, J lost 1 base, and 17 bases lay in between. Germline V gives CDR1 LGHDT, CDR2 YNNKEL (reference sequence). This chain joins TRBV3-1 (or the pseudogene TRBV3-2) and TRBJ1-1, with D unresolved. The sequenced material came from peripheral blood. This receptor was taken from a woman aged 25-40 years who had recovered from COVID-19. The CDR3 DNA sequence: TGTGCCAGCGGAGAACTGACTATACCGAACACTGAAGCTTTCTTT. Translated: CASGELTIPNTEAFF.